This entry lists 25 T cell receptor beta chains sequenced from one sample in a study of blood T cell repertoires in COVID-19. Repertoires were generated with immunoSEQ multiplex PCR, while TCRdb's copy carries only in-frame clones and drops some. The sample has more than 95,000 clones, roughly 72% seen once. Sequenced sample: peripheral blood. The origin of the receptors is a man older than 75 with COVID-19, enrolled during active disease.

This clone was counted only a few times. The genes are TRBV10-1 and TRBJ2-4, with D maybe TRBD2 (5 bases). V lost 3 bases to trimming and J lost 0 bases, with 9 bases between them. This CDR3 contains 15 residues. The germline CDR1 and CDR2 sequences are WNHNN and SYGVQD (reference sequence). CDR3: CASSDTGLAKNIQYF. The CDR3 nucleotides read TGCGCCAGCAGTGATACGGGGTTAGCCAAAAACATTCAGTACTTC.

V and J are TRBV2 and TRBJ2-1, with D possibly TRBD1 on 6 matching bases. Looked up from germline, CDR1 is SNHLY and CDR2 is FYNNEI. The V end was cut by 3 bases, the J end by 6 bases, with 9 bases between. The CDR3 contains 13 residues. Written as DNA, the CDR3 is TGTGCCAGCAGTGACCCGACAGGCAATGAGCAGTTCTTC. This gives the protein CASSDPTGNEQFF.

This chain links TRBV3-1 (or the pseudogene TRBV3-2) with TRBJ1-1; a possible D gene is TRBD1 (6 bases). V was trimmed by 1 base and J by 4 bases, leaving 13 bases between them. This CDR3 is built from 15 residues. CDR1 is LGHDT and CDR2 is YNNKEL in the germline V gene (reference sequence). CDR3 amino acids: CASSQAAGVITEAFF. The CDR3 DNA reads TGTGCCAGCAGCCAAGCAGCAGGGGTAATCACTGAAGCTTTCTTT.

The CDR3 loop is CATQGQGRPYEQYF. The DNA of the CDR3 is TGTGCCACCCAGGGACAGGGGCGCCCCTACGAGCAGTACTTC. The rearrangement uses TRBV27 and TRBJ2-7; 10 bases agree with TRBD1. The length of the CDR3 is 14 residues. CDR1 MNHEY and CDR2 SMNVEV come from the germline V gene (reference sequence). J lost 2 bases, V lost 10 bases, and 8 bases had no gene match.

This chain joins TRBV5-1 and TRBJ1-3; possible D gene TRBD1, 6 bases. CDR3 length equals 12 residues. The germline gives CDR1 SGHRS, CDR2 YFSETQ. Trimming cost V 4 bases and J 7 bases, with 9 bases left between them. As DNA, the CDR3 is TGCGCCAGCAGCGATACAGGGAACACCATATATTTT. Its protein is CASSDTGNTIYF.

The V and J genes are TRBV18 and TRBJ1-3; D may be TRBD1 (5 bases). The V and J ends lost 2 bases and 2 bases respectively, with 10 bases between them. CDR1 and CDR2 from the germline V gene are KGHSH and LQKENI. The CDR3 consists of 15 residues. DNA of the CDR3: TGTGCCAGCTCACCATCCTCCAGGGCTGGAAACACCATATATTTT. Its protein product is CASSPSSRAGNTIYF. The full variable domain, in which reference TRBV18 and TRBJ1-3 provide the parts outside the CDR3, is NAGVMQNPRHLVRRRGQEARLRCSPMKGHSHVYWYRQLPEEGLKFMVYLQKENIIDESGMPKERFSAEFPKEGPSILRIQQVVRGDSAAYFCASSPSSRAGNTIYFGEGSWLTVV.

The genes are TRBV28 and TRBJ2-7; tentatively, D is TRBD2 (6 bases). Germline V gives CDR1 MDHEN, CDR2 SYDVKM. The CDR3 covers 14 residues. V was pared by 7 bases and J by 3 bases, with 16 bases between. As DNA, the CDR3 is TGTGCCAGCACCCCGGCGGGAACTCTCTACGAGCAGTACTTC. This codes for CASTPAGTLYEQYF.

J is TRBJ2-7 and V is TRBV14, with TRBD1 matching 8 bases. CDR1 SGHDN and CDR2 FVKESK come from the germline V gene. The CDR3 is 15 residues long. Germline trimming cut 4 bases from V and 3 bases from J; bases unmatched to any gene: 8. Here the CDR3 reads CASSPWTGKGYEQYF. DNA for the CDR3: TGTGCCAGCAGCCCCTGGACAGGGAAGGGCTACGAGCAGTACTTC.

The chain has TRBV5-8 and TRBJ1-5, with 8 bases lining up with TRBD1. V was pared by 4 bases and J by 7 bases, with 7 bases of the junction left unmatched. This CDR3 is 14 amino acids long. CDR1 is SGHTS, CDR2 YDEGEE, per germline. The CDR3 DNA sequence: TGTGCCAGCAGCCTAGGACAGGGAGGCCAGCCCCAGCATTTT. This gives the protein CASSLGQGGQPQHF.

V and J are TRBV5-5 and TRBJ2-3, with a possible D match to TRBD1 (6 bases). Trimming pared 4 bases from V and 6 bases from J, leaving 9 bases between. The CDR3 runs 12 residues. Germline CDR1 reads SGHKS; CDR2 reads YYEKEE (reference sequence). CDR3: CASSPQGDTQYF. The CDR3 DNA is TGTGCCAGCAGCCCGCAGGGGGATACGCAGTATTTT.

The chain uses TRBV19 and TRBJ1-5; 9 nucleotides match TRBD1. The germline V gene encodes CDR1 LNHDA and CDR2 SQIVND (reference sequence). J lost 11 bases, V lost 9 bases, and 14 bases had no gene match. This CDR3 is built from 14 residues. CDR3 sequence: CASRGGNTGGAQHF. CDR3 DNA sequence: TGTGCCAGCCGAGGGGGAAATACAGGGGGCGCCCAGCATTTT.

CDR3 sequence: CASRPQGNSYEQYF. The CDR3 DNA is TGTGCCAGCCGCCCCCAGGGGAACTCCTACGAGCAGTACTTC. The rearrangement links TRBV7-2 to TRBJ2-7; possibly TRBD1 for D (6 bases). This CDR3 comprises 14 residues. The V gene's germline CDR1 is SGHTA and CDR2 FQGNSA. V was trimmed by 8 bases and J by 0 bases, leaving 14 bases between them.

This clone has just one count. The V gene is TRBV10-3, the J gene TRBJ1-5; D is uncertain. V was trimmed by 0 bases and J by 4 bases, leaving 10 bases between them. The V gene's germline CDR1 is ENHRY and CDR2 SYGVKD. The CDR3 runs 15 residues. The CDR3 loop reads CAISESAGPNQPQHF. In DNA, the CDR3 is TGTGCCATCAGTGAGTCGGCAGGCCCGAATCAGCCCCAGCATTTT.

The chain couples TRBV5-8 to TRBJ1-2; tentatively, D is TRBD1 (6 bases). Between the trimmed V and J ends, which lost 5 bases and 6 bases, there was a span of 17 bases. From germline, CDR1 is SGHTS and CDR2 YDEGEE. The CDR3 has 14 amino acids. CDR3 amino acids: CASRRQGREDGYTF. CDR3 in DNA: TGTGCCAGCAGGAGGCAGGGGCGCGAGGATGGCTACACCTTC.

The chain recombines TRBV28 with TRBJ2-1; a weak D match, TRBD2 (6 bases). Trimming cost V 3 bases and J 0 bases, with 9 bases left between them. Germline loops: CDR1 MDHEN, CDR2 SYDVKM. CDR3 length: 15 amino acids. CDR3 nucleotide sequence: TGTGCCAGCAGTTTGGGCGGGATCTCCTACAATGAGCAGTTCTTC. This sequence encodes CASSLGGISYNEQFF.

The chain links TRBV28 to TRBJ2-7, with TRBD2 matching 12 bases. The CDR3 has 14 residues. After removal of 6 bases from V and 6 bases from J, the junction contained 6 bases not matched to a gene. Germline V gene data show CDR1 as MDHEN and CDR2 as SYDVKM. The CDR3, as DNA: TGTGCCAGCAGGTGGACTAGCGGGATAGGCGAGCAGTACTTC. Residues: CASRWTSGIGEQYF.

This clone has a handful of counts. J is TRBJ2-5 and V is TRBV5-1; no clear D gene. The germline V gene encodes CDR1 SGHRS and CDR2 YFSETQ. The V end lost 0 bases, the J end lost 0 bases, and 12 bases lay between the germline ends. The CDR3 is 16 residues long. The chain's CDR3 is CASSLAGSPYQETQYF. The CDR3 DNA is TGCGCCAGCAGCTTGGCGGGTTCCCCGTACCAAGAGACCCAGTACTTC. Using reference TRBV5-1 and TRBJ2-5 for the parts outside the CDR3, the full variable domain is KAGVTQTPRYLIKTRGQQVTLSCSPISGHRSVSWYQQTPGQGLQFLFEYFSETQRNKGNFPGRFSGRQFSNSRSEMNVSTLELGDSALYLCASSLAGSPYQETQYFGPGTRLLVL.

The gene calls are TRBV28 and TRBJ2-1; TRBD1 aligns across 9 bases. The germline gives CDR1 MDHEN, CDR2 SYDVKM. J was trimmed by 3 bases and V by 5 bases; bases with no gene match: 5. The CDR3 covers 15 residues. DNA of the CDR3: TGTGCCAGCAGTCCTTGGACAGGGGACTACAATGAGCAGTTCTTC. Protein product: CASSPWTGDYNEQFF.

The sample holds one count of this clone. The chain uses TRBV4-3 and TRBJ1-5; tentative D call: TRBD1 (6 bases). The CDR3 is 14 amino acids. Looked up from germline, CDR1 is LGHNA and CDR2 is YSLEER. Trimming pared 4 bases from V and 5 bases from J, leaving 12 bases between. CDR3 nucleotide sequence: TGCGCCAGCAGCCTTCAGGGGACCGATCAGCCCCAGCATTTT. It codes for CASSLQGTDQPQHF.

The J gene is TRBJ2-7, the V gene TRBV4-2; TRBD2 matches 7 bases. Trimming removed 0 bases from V and 3 bases from J; junction bases left unmatched: 8. The germline CDR1 and CDR2 sequences are LGHNA and YNFKEQ. This CDR3 is built from 16 residues. The CDR3 region is CASSQEGRGTHYEQYF. CDR3 bases: TGTGCCAGCAGCCAAGAGGGGCGGGGGACCCACTACGAGCAGTACTTC.

V usage is TRBV4-1 and J usage is TRBJ2-3, with 10 bases fitting TRBD2. The CDR3 is 15 residues long. V dropped 2 bases and J dropped 5; count of bases not matched to a gene: 4. Germline V gene data show CDR1 as MGHRA and CDR2 as YSYEKL. The CDR3 DNA follows: TGCGCCAGCAGCCAACATGGGACTAGCGAAGATACGCAGTATTTT. Its translation is CASSQHGTSEDTQYF.

CDR3 bases: TGTGCCAGCTCACCGGGATACAGGGGAAACACTGAAGCTTTCTTT. It is translated as CASSPGYRGNTEAFF. V and J are TRBV18 and TRBJ1-1; 7 nucleotides agree with TRBD1. J lost 2 bases, V lost 3 bases, and 6 bases had no gene match. CDR3 length: 15 residues. CDR1 is KGHSH and CDR2 is LQKENI in the germline V gene.

The chain couples TRBV14 to TRBJ2-6; perhaps TRBD1 as D (5 bases). V shed 4 bases and J shed 0 bases, with 7 bases lying between them. The CDR3 has 15 amino acids. Germline V gene lookup returns CDR1 SGHDN and CDR2 FVKESK. CDR3 sequence (DNA): TGTGCCAGCAGCCCAGGGTACTCTGGGGCCAACGTCCTGACTTTC. This encodes CASSPGYSGANVLTF.

In DNA, the CDR3 is TGTGCCAGCAATGGGAGGCTACATTACCAAGAGACCCAGTACTTC. Its translation is CASNGRLHYQETQYF. This chain joins TRBV6-4 and TRBJ2-5, with D possibly matching TRBD2 (6 bases). CDR1 and CDR2 (germline): MRHNA, SNTAGT. This CDR3 spans 15 amino acids. Trimming cost V 7 bases and J 0 bases, with 15 bases left between them.

The chain carries TRBV19 and TRBJ1-6; TRBD1 matches at 7 bases. This CDR3 comprises 15 residues. From germline, CDR1 is LNHDA and CDR2 SQIVND (reference sequence). Losses at the gene ends were 0 bases for V and 17 bases for J; bases not matched to a gene: 13. The CDR3 is CASSIDRGQTSGIHF. Here the CDR3 DNA reads TGTGCCAGTAGTATAGATCGGGGACAGACCTCGGGGATCCACTTT.